This T cell receptor (beta chain) emerged from a study of T cell responses to AZD1222 COVID-19 vaccine. Germline V lookup: CDR1 SEHNR, CDR2 FQNEAQ (reference sequence). Trimming removed 8 bases at V and 0 bases at J, with 10 bases between. The CDR3 extends over 14 amino acids. Pooling of second doses given at about 4 or about 12 weeks was done. As regards this clone: Antigen: not known.

Some clones are missing from TCRdb's copy, which holds only in-frame ones; the method was immunoSEQ multiplex PCR. The sample contains 150,000 or so clones, around 94% of which appear only once. The study's findings and limits: Within unmutated variant regions lay the reported targets of nearly half of spike-specific TCRs. Increases in Spike-specific TCR breadth and depth were seen after two AZD1222 doses. Spike was spanned by vaccine-associated CD4 TCRs, which were dominant at 160-218 and 743-854.

This TCR came from an adult who received the AZD1222 COVID-19 vaccine. The sequencing here drew on peripheral blood, taken 28 days after the second AZD1222 dose. This chain uses TRBV7-9 with TRBJ1-4; D call uncertain. The CDR3 region is CASGPGTTNEKLFF. CDR3 nucleotides: TGTGCCAGCGGGCCTGGGACAACTAATGAAAAACTGTTTTTT.